This TCR beta chain was sequenced for a study of shared clonotypes between healthy human individuals. Study as a whole: CD8 memory received one plate per donor, CD8 naive two, CD4 memory three and CD4 naive three.

Germline loops: CDR1 SGHDT, CDR2 YYEEEE. The CDR3 loop spans 15 amino acids. Trimming pared 5 bases from V and 2 bases from J, leaving 15 bases between. Assay: immunoSEQ multiplex PCR; the TCRdb copy retains only in-frame clones and omits some. The sample carries around 700,000 clones, roughly 70% recorded once. The J gene is TRBJ2-3, the V gene TRBV5-6, with D tentatively TRBD2 (6 bases). Sequencing used memory CD4+ T cells sorted from blood. Subset described: CD45RA-negative fraction. This sequence originates from a woman aged 30 to 39 in good health. The CDR3: CASRGGTPPTDTQYF. CDR3 nucleotides: TGTGCCAGCAGGGGCGGGACTCCACCCACAGATACGCAGTATTTT.